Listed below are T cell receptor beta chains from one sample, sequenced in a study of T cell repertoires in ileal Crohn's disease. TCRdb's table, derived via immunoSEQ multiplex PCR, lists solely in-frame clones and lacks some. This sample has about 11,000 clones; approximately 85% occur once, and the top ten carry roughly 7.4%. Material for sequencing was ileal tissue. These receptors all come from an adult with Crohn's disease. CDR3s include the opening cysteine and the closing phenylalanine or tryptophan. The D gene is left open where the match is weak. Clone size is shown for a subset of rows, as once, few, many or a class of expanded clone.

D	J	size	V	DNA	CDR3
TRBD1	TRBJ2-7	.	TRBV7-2	TGTGCCAGCAGCGAGGACAGGTACGAGCAGTACTTC	CASSEDRYEQYF
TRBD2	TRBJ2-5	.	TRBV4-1	TGCGCCAGCAGGGGGACGACAGCTGTCGGGGGGGAGCAGTACTTC	CASRGTTAVGGEQYF
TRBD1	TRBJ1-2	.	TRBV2	TGTGCCAGCAGTGGGTCCATGACAGGGATGGATGGCTACACCTTC	CASSGSMTGMDGYTF
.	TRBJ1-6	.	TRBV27	TGTGCCAGCGCCCTAGTACTGAATAATTCACCCCTCCACTTT	CASALVLNNSPLHF
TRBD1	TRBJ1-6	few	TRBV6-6	TGTGCCAGCAGTCCCCCTAACAGGGGTCAAAATTCACCCCTCCACTTT	CASSPPNRGQNSPLHF
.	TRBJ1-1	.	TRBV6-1	TGTGCCAGCAGTGTCAGGGTTAGTGAAGCTTTCTTT	CASSVRVSEAFF
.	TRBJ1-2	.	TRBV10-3	TGTGCCATCACCGGGGTAGGCTATGGCTACACCTTC	CAITGVGYGYTF
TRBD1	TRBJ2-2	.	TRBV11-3	TGTGCCAGCAGCTCGGACAGGGCAGGGGAGCTGTTTTTT	CASSSDRAGELFF
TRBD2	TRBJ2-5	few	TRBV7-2	TGTGCCAGCAGCTTAAGCGGGGGGCAGGGGGGGAGCCAGTACTTC	CASSLSGGQGGSQYF
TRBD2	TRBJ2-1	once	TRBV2	TGTGCCAGCAGCGGGCGGGGGGCCTACAATGAGCAGTTCTTC	CASSGRGAYNEQFF
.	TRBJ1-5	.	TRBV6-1	TGTGCCAGCAGTGCATCCACCCGGGGTCAGCCCCAGCATTTT	CASSASTRGQPQHF
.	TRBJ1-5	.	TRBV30	TGTGCCTCCTCCTCAGGGAACAATCAGCCCCAGCATTTT	CASSSGNNQPQHF
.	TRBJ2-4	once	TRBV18	TGTGCCAGCTCACCACCGGGAGGGGGTCTAGCCAAAAACATTCAGTACTTC	CASSPPGGGLAKNIQYF
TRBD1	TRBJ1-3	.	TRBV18	TGTGCCAGCTCACCACCAGGGGGCGCGTCTGGAAACACCATATATTTT	CASSPPGGASGNTIYF
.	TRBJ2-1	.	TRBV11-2	TGTGCCAGCAGCCGCCGCGAATGGGGAGGTGAGCAGTTCTTC	CASSRREWGGEQFF
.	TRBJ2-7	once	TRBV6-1	TGTGCCAGCAGTGAATCCGGGTGGGGCACCAACCCCATTTACGAGCAGTACTTC	CASSESGWGTNPIYEQYF
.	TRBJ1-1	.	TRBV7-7	TGTGCCAGCAGCTTAGCAGCGAACACTGAAGCTTTCTTT	CASSLAANTEAFF
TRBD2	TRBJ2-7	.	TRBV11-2	TGTGCCAGCAGCCGGGGGGGAATCATCCACGAGCAGTACTTC	CASSRGGIIHEQYF
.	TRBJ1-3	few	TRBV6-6	TGTGCCACCTACCGCTCTGGAAACACCATATATTTT	CATYRSGNTIYF
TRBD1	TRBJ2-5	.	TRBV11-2	TGTGCCAGCAGCTTATTGGGGGGCGACAGGGGCGAGACCCAGTACTTC	CASSLLGGDRGETQYF
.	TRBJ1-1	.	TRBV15	TGTGCCACCAGCAGACCTCGCCAGGGGACTGAAGCTTTCTTT	CATSRPRQGTEAFF
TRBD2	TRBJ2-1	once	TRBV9	TGTGCCAGCAGCTTGGGTAGCGGGGGGCCATCCTACAATGAGCAGTTCTTC	CASSLGSGGPSYNEQFF
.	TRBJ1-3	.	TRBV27	TGTGCCAGCAGCTTGGAGGGTCCCCACTCTGGAAACACCATATATTTT	CASSLEGPHSGNTIYF
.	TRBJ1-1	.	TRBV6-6	TGTGCCAGCAGTTACTCTGGAGAAGCTGAAGCTTTCTTT	CASSYSGEAEAFF
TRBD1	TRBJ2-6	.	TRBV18	TGTGCCAGCTCACCACGGACAGGGGCCTTCTCTGGGGCCAACGTCCTGACTTTC	CASSPRTGAFSGANVLTF
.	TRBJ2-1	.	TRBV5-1	TGCGCCAGCAGCATGGGCGGAGGAGAGCAGTTCTTC	CASSMGGGEQFF
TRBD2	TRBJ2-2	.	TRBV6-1	TGTGCCAGCAGTGAAGTAACGGGGGGGCCCGGGGAGCTGTTTTTT	CASSEVTGGPGELFF
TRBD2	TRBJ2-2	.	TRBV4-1	TGCGCCAGCAGCCAAAAGACTAGCGCCGGGGAGCTGTTTTTT	CASSQKTSAGELFF
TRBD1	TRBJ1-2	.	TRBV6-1	TGTGCCAGCAGTGAAGGGCGGACAGGGGACTATGGCTACACCTTC	CASSEGRTGDYGYTF
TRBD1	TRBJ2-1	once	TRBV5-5	TGTGCCAGCAGCGGGGGAAGGACAGGGGATAATGAGCAGTTCTTC	CASSGGRTGDNEQFF
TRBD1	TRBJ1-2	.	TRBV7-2	TGTGCCAGCAGCCCCTGGGACAGCTATGGCTACACCTTC	CASSPWDSYGYTF
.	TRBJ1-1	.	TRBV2	TGTGCCAGCAATCTGGCAGGTGGGGAGACTGAAGCTTTCTTT	CASNLAGGETEAFF
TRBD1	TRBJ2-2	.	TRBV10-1	TGCGCCAGCAGCCGGGACAGACCCGCGAACACCGGGGAGCTGTTTTTT	CASSRDRPANTGELFF
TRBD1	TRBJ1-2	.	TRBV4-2	TGTGCCAGCAGCCAAGAACAGGGACAGCCGGGCTATGGCTACACCTTC	CASSQEQGQPGYGYTF
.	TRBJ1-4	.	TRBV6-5	TGTGCCAGCAGTTTATTGTCCCATCAGGGAAAACTGTTTTTT	CASSLLSHQGKLFF
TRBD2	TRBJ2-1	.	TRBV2	TGTGCCAGCAGCCTCCTCGCTAGCGGGGGGGCTAGCGATGAGCAGTTCTTC	CASSLLASGGASDEQFF
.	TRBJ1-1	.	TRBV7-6	TGTGCCAGCAGCTTCCGCGAGGGCAAGAACACTGAAGCTTTCTTT	CASSFREGKNTEAFF